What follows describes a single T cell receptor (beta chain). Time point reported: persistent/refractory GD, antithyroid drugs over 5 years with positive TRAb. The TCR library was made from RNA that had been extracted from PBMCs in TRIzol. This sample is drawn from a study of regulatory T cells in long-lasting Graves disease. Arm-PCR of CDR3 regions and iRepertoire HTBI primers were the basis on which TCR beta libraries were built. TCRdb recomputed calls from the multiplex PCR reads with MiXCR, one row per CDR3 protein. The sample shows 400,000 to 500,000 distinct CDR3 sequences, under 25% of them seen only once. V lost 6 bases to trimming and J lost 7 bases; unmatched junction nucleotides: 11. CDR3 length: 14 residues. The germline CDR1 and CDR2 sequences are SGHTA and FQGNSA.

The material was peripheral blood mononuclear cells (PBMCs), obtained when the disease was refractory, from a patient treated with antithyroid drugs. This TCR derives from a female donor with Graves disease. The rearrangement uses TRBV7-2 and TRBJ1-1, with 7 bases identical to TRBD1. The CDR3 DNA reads TGTGCCAGCAGGCGGGACAGAGACATGCATGAAGCTTTCTTT. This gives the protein CASRRDRDMHEAFF.